A selection of T cell receptor beta chains follows, all from one sample in a study of OX40 agonist ivuxolimab in advanced cancers. Some clones are missing from TCRdb's copy, which holds only in-frame ones; the method was immunoSEQ multiplex PCR. The sample lists about 74,000 clones, around 83% seen once, with around 1.5% in the top ten. The material was CD4+ or CD8+ T cells sorted from blood, obtained in a trial of the OX40 agonist ivuxolimab. These receptors were obtained from an adult with an advanced solid tumor such as melanoma, head and neck, liver or kidney cancer. The CDR3 runs from the conserved cysteine through the conserved F or W. A D gene is named only where the DNA matches it firmly. The size of a clone is reported for some rows only, either as once, few or many, or as a class for expanded clones.

D gene,J gene,clone size,V gene,CDR3 DNA,CDR3 protein
.,TRBJ2-7,.,TRBV19,TGTGCCAGTAGTATGGCCGGGCAGTACGAGCAGTACTTC,CASSMAGQYEQYF
.,TRBJ2-6,once,TRBV5-4,TGTGCCAGCAGATATTGGGGCAGGAGATCCCCCTCTGGGGCCAACGTCCTGACTTTC,CASRYWGRRSPSGANVLTF
TRBD1,TRBJ2-7,.,TRBV7-2,TGTGCCAGCAGCTTAGCGGGACAGGGGGCCTACGAGCAGTACTTC,CASSLAGQGAYEQYF
TRBD2,TRBJ2-1,.,TRBV6-1,TGTGCCAGCAGTGAAAGGACTAGAGGTAATGAGCAGTTCTTC,CASSERTRGNEQFF
.,TRBJ1-1,.,TRBV27,TGTGCCAGCGTCCCGCGGGGGGAGAACACTGAAGCTTTCTTT,CASVPRGENTEAFF
.,TRBJ2-2,once,TRBV19,TGTGCCAGTAGTATAGTCCCAGACACCGGGGAGCTGTTTTTT,CASSIVPDTGELFF
TRBD2,TRBJ2-3,.,TRBV11-2,TGTGCCAGCAGCTCCCTTCAGTCGGGGAGGGCCTCAGATACGCAGTATTTT,CASSSLQSGRASDTQYF
.,TRBJ2-3,.,TRBV2,TGTGCCAGCTCGCTTGGGTATAGCACAGATACGCAGTATTTT,CASSLGYSTDTQYF
TRBD1,TRBJ1-2,.,TRBV2,TGTGCCAGCAGTGGGTGGGACAGGGGGCTGGGTGGCTACACCTTC,CASSGWDRGLGGYTF
.,TRBJ2-2,.,TRBV28,TGTGCCAGCAGCCCCCCTGCAGGGCACACCGGGGAGCTGTTTTTT,CASSPPAGHTGELFF
TRBD2,TRBJ2-7,.,TRBV11-2,TGTGCCAGCAGCTTAGCGGGAGGGCCCTACGAGCAGTACTTC,CASSLAGGPYEQYF
TRBD1,TRBJ1-2,.,TRBV4-1,TGCGCCAGCAGCCTACGACAGGGAGCTTCGGGCGGCTACACCTTC,CASSLRQGASGGYTF
TRBD1,TRBJ2-7,once,TRBV5-6,TGTGCCAGCAGCCACCGACCGGGACAGGGATCCTACGAGCAGTACTTC,CASSHRPGQGSYEQYF
.,TRBJ1-2,.,TRBV28,TGTGCCAGCAGTTGGGAGGGAGGGATCAGAGGCTACACCTTC,CASSWEGGIRGYTF
.,TRBJ2-7,.,TRBV15,TGTGCCACCAGCAGTCCTTCCCGGGGAAACTACGAGCAGTACTTC,CATSSPSRGNYEQYF
.,TRBJ2-3,.,TRBV19,TGTGCCAGTAGCACACCGGGACGGAAGAGGATGGATACGCAGTATTTT,CASSTPGRKRMDTQYF
TRBD1,TRBJ2-6,.,TRBV4-2,TGTGCCAGCAGCCAAGGCACAGGGGGAGGTGGGGCCAACGTCCTGACTTTC,CASSQGTGGGGANVLTF
.,TRBJ1-2,few,TRBV28,TGTGCCATTATAGACAGGAGGAACTATGGCTACACCTTC,CAIIDRRNYGYTF
.,TRBJ1-3,.,TRBV10-2,TGCGCCAGCAGTGAGTCGAGGGACGGAATCTCTGGAAACACCATATATTTT,CASSESRDGISGNTIYF
TRBD2,TRBJ2-7,.,TRBV28,TGTGCCAGCAGTTTATTCGGACTAGCGGGAGGCCACGAGCAGTACTTC,CASSLFGLAGGHEQYF
.,TRBJ2-3,.,TRBV28,TGTGCCAGCAGTTCCCCCGCGGGGAGAGGAACGTACGTGGGCACAGATACGCAGTATTTT,CASSSPAGRGTYVGTDTQYF
.,TRBJ2-3,.,TRBV10-3,TGTGCCATCAGTGACCGTAGCGGAAACACAGATACGCAGTATTTT,CAISDRSGNTDTQYF
TRBD1,TRBJ2-7,.,TRBV28,TGTGCCAGCAGCCCGTCCCACAGGGGTGCTAAGCAGTACTTC,CASSPSHRGAKQYF
TRBD1,TRBJ1-4,.,TRBV5-1,TGCGCCAGCAGCCAGGGACAGGGGGCCGGTGAAAAACTGTTTTTT,CASSQGQGAGEKLFF
.,TRBJ1-4,.,TRBV6-5,TGTGCCAGCAGGGGTGCAACTAATGAAAAACTGTTTTTT,CASRGATNEKLFF
.,TRBJ1-4,.,TRBV2,TGTGCCAGCAGTGCAGGGAGGGCTAATGAAAAACTGTTTTTT,CASSAGRANEKLFF
.,TRBJ1-6,.,TRBV28,TGTGCCAGCAGGAACAGGGAGAATAATTCACCCCTCCACTTT,CASRNRENNSPLHF
TRBD1,TRBJ2-7,.,TRBV30,TGTGCCTGGAGCAGACAGGGAACCTACGAGCAGTACTTC,CAWSRQGTYEQYF
TRBD1,TRBJ1-1,.,TRBV10-3,TGTGCCATCAGTGGCGACAGGGGGGACACTGAAGCTTTCTTT,CAISGDRGDTEAFF
.,TRBJ2-3,.,TRBV5-1,TGCGCCAGCAGCTCTGGCCCTTTGACACTCACAGATACGCAGTATTTT,CASSSGPLTLTDTQYF
.,TRBJ2-1,.,TRBV11-2,TGTGCCAGCAGCTTAGATCTAGAAAATGAGCAGTTCTTC,CASSLDLENEQFF
.,TRBJ1-5,.,TRBV2,TGTGCCAGCTTCAGCAGCTTGAATCAGCCCCAGCATTTT,CASFSSLNQPQHF
.,TRBJ2-7,few,TRBV20-1,TGCAGTGCTGACAGCCTCTACGAGCAGTACTTC,CSADSLYEQYF
.,TRBJ2-1,.,TRBV7-8,TGTGCCAGCAGGGCCGGCGGGCCCATAATGCGAAATGAGCAGTTCTTC,CASRAGGPIMRNEQFF
.,TRBJ2-7,few,TRBV7-9,TGTGCCAGCAGCGGCTCCGGGTCCCCAAGGTCCTACGAGCAGTACTTC,CASSGSGSPRSYEQYF
TRBD1,TRBJ1-4,.,TRBV30,TGTGCCTGGAGTCCTCACTGGACAGGGGGCTCTTCTAATGAAAAACTGTTTTTT,CAWSPHWTGGSSNEKLFF
TRBD2,TRBJ2-4,.,TRBV6-5,TGTGCCAGCAGACAGAGCGGGAGGGCCCGAGACATTCAGTACTTC,CASRQSGRARDIQYF
TRBD1,TRBJ1-2,few,TRBV7-2,TGTGCCAGCAGCTTGGACAGGAATCATGGCTACACCTTC,CASSLDRNHGYTF
TRBD1,TRBJ1-2,.,TRBV4-1,TGCGCCAGCAGCCAAGCAGGGGACAGTATCTATGGCTACACCTTC,CASSQAGDSIYGYTF
.,TRBJ2-2,.,TRBV5-1,TGCGCCAGCAGCTTGAATCCCGGGGAGCTGTTTTTT,CASSLNPGELFF
.,TRBJ1-2,.,TRBV7-8,TGTGCCAGCAACCAGGGACCATACTATGGCTACACCTTC,CASNQGPYYGYTF
.,TRBJ1-1,few,TRBV19,TGTGCCAGTAGTATCTCGGGGAACACTGAAGCTTTCTTT,CASSISGNTEAFF
.,TRBJ1-3,.,TRBV30,TGTGCCTGGGTAGACAGGACTCGGTCTGGAAACACCATATATTTT,CAWVDRTRSGNTIYF
.,TRBJ2-7,.,TRBV4-1,TGCGCCACCGCCCTCGGTCCATTCTACGAGCAGTACTTC,CATALGPFYEQYF
.,TRBJ1-1,once,TRBV4-1,TGCGCCAGCAGCCAAGCCCAGCTACCAAACACTGAAGCTTTCTTT,CASSQAQLPNTEAFF
.,TRBJ2-3,.,TRBV7-2,TGTGCCAGCAGCTTAGGCCCTCCAGGCACAGATACGCAGTATTTT,CASSLGPPGTDTQYF
TRBD1,TRBJ2-7,.,TRBV7-6,TGTGCCAGCAGCCCGGGACAGGGGTCCTCCTACGAGCAGTACTTC,CASSPGQGSSYEQYF
TRBD2,TRBJ2-5,.,TRBV9,TGTGCCAGCAATCGTGGGCCGGGAGGGGAGACCCAGTACTTC,CASNRGPGGETQYF
TRBD1,TRBJ2-7,few,TRBV4-3,TGCGCCAGCAGCCAAGATCCCACCGGGACAGGGAGCGCCTACGAGCAGTACTTC,CASSQDPTGTGSAYEQYF
.,TRBJ2-2,few,TRBV5-1,TGCGCCAGCAGCTCAAGAAACACCGGGGAGCTGTTTTTT,CASSSRNTGELFF
.,TRBJ2-7,.,TRBV11-2,TGTGCCAGCAGTTGGGGGACCACCTACGAGCAGTACTTC,CASSWGTTYEQYF
TRBD1,TRBJ2-5,.,TRBV4-3,TGCGCCAGCAGCCACGCCCTCGACAGGGGACAAGAGACCCAGTACTTC,CASSHALDRGQETQYF
.,TRBJ2-7,.,TRBV6-1,TGTGCCAGCAGACAGAACCACGAGCAGTACTTC,CASRQNHEQYF
.,TRBJ2-2,.,TRBV7-2,TGTGCCAGCAGCTTAACCCAGAACACCGGGGAGCTGTTTTTT,CASSLTQNTGELFF
TRBD2,TRBJ2-5,.,TRBV5-8,TGTGCCAGCAGCTTGGCGCTAGCGGGTCAAGAGACCCAGTACTTC,CASSLALAGQETQYF